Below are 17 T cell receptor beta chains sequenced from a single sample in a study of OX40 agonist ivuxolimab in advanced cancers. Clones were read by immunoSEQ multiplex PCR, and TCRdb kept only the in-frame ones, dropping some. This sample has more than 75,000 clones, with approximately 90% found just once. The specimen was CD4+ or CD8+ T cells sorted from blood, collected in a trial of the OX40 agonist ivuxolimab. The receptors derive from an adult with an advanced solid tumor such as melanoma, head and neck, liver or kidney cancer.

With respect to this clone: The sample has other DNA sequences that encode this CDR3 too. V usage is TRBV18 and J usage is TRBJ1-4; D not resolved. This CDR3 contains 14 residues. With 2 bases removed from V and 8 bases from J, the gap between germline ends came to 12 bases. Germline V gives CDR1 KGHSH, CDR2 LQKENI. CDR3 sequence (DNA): TGTGCCAGCTCACCAGGCGCTTTGGGGGAAAAACTGTTTTTT. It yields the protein CASSPGALGEKLFF. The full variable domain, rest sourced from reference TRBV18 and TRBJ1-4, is NAGVMQNPRHLVRRRGQEARLRCSPMKGHSHVYWYRQLPEEGLKFMVYLQKENIIDESGMPKERFSAEFPKEGPSILRIQQVVRGDSAAYFCASSPGALGEKLFFGSGTQLSVL.

The CDR3 loop reads CASSSGTGTYNEQFF. The CDR3 DNA follows: TGTGCCAGCAGCTCCGGGACGGGCACTTACAATGAGCAGTTCTTC. The V call is TRBV11-2, the J call TRBJ2-1; TRBD1 or TRBD2 may be the D gene (5 bases each). The V and J ends lost 4 bases and 4 bases respectively, with 14 bases between them. Germline-derived CDR1 and CDR2 are SGHAT and FQNNGV. This CDR3 region has 15 residues.

CDR3 loop: CASSGVTQYF. CDR3 nucleotides: TGTGCCAGCAGCGGGGTGACCCAGTACTTC. The rearrangement uses TRBV28 and TRBJ2-5; tentatively, D is TRBD2 (5 bases). V was trimmed by 6 bases and J by 7 bases, leaving 6 bases between them. Germline CDR1 MDHEN, CDR2 SYDVKM. This CDR3 region has 10 residues.

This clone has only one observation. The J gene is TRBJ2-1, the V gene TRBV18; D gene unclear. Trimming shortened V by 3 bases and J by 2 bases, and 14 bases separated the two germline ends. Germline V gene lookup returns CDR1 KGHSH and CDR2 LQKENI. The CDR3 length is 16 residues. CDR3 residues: CASSPISADPYNEQFF. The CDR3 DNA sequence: TGTGCCAGCTCACCGATCAGCGCCGATCCCTACAATGAGCAGTTCTTC.

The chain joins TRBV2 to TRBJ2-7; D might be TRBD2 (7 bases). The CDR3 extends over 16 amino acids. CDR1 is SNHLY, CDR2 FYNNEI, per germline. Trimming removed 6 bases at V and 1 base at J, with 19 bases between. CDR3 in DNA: TGTGCCAGCAGCCGGGGGGACACCATCACTTCCTACGAGCAGTACTTC. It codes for CASSRGDTITSYEQYF.

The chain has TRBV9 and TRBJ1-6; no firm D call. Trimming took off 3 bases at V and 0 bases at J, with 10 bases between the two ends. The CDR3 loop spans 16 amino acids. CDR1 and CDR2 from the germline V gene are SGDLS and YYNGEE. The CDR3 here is CASSDSRGSYNSPLHF. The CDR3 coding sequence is TGTGCCAGCAGCGACAGCCGGGGCTCCTATAATTCACCCCTCCACTTT.

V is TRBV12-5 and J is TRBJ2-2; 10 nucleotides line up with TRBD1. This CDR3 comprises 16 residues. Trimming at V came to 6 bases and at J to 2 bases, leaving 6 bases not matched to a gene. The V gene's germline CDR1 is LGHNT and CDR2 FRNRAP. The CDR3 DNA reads TGTGCTAGTGGCACCGGACAGGGGGTAAACACCGGGGAGCTGTTTTTT. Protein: CASGTGQGVNTGELFF.

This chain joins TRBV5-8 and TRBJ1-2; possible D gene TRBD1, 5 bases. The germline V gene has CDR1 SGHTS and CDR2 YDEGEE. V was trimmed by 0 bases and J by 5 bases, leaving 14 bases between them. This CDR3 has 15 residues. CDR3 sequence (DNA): TGTGCCAGCAGCTTGGCTGGGCAGGGCAAGTATGGCTACACCTTC. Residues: CASSLAGQGKYGYTF.

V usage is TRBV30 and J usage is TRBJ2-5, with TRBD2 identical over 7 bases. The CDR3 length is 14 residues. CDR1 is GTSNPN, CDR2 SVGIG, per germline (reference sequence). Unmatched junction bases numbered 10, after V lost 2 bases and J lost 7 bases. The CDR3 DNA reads TGTGCCTGGAGTATGGCGGGAGCGCCAGGGACCCAGTACTTC. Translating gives CAWSMAGAPGTQYF. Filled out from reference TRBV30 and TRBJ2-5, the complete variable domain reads SQTIHQWPATLVQPVGSPLSLECTVEGTSNPNLYWYRQAAGRGLQLLFYSVGIGQISSEVPQNLSASRPQDRQFILSSKKLLLSDSGFYLCAWSMAGAPGTQYFGPGTRLLVL.

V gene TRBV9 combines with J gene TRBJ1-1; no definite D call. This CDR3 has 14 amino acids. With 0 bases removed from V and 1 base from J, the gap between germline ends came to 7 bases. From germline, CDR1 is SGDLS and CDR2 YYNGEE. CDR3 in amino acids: CASSVATQNTEAFF. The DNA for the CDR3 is TGTGCCAGCAGCGTAGCTACACAGAACACTGAAGCTTTCTTT.

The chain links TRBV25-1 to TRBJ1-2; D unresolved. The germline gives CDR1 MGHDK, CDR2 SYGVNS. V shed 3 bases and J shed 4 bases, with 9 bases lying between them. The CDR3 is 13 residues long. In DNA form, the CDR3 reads TGTGCCAGCAGTGACGACGGACTCTATGGCTACACCTTC. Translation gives CASSDDGLYGYTF.

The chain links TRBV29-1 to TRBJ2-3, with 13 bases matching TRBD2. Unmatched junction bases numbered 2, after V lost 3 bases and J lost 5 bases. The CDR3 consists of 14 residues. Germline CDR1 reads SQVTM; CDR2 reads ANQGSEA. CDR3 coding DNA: TGCAGCGTTGATGGGACTAGCGGGGTAGATACGCAGTATTTT. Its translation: CSVDGTSGVDTQYF.

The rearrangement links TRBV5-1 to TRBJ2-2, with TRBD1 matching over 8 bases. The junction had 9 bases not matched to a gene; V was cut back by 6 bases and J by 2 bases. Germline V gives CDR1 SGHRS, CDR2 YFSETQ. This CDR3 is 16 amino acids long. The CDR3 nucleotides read TGCGCCAGCACATCAGGGGGCACCGATAACACCGGGGAGCTGTTTTTT. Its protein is CASTSGGTDNTGELFF. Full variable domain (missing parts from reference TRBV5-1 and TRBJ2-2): KAGVTQTPRYLIKTRGQQVTLSCSPISGHRSVSWYQQTPGQGLQFLFEYFSETQRNKGNFPGRFSGRQFSNSRSEMNVSTLELGDSALYLCASTSGGTDNTGELFFGEGSRLTVL.

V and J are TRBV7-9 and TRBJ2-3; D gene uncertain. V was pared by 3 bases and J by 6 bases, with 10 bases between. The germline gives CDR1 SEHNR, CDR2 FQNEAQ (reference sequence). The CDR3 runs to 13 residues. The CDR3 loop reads CASSFSLRDTQYF. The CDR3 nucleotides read TGTGCCAGCAGCTTTTCTTTGCGTGATACGCAGTATTTT.

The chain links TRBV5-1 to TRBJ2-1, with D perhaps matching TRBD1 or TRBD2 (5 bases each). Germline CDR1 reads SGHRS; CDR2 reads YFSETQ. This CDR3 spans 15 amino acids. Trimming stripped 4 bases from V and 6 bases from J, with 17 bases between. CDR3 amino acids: CASSVRERGGNEQFF. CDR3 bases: TGCGCCAGCAGCGTAAGGGAGAGGGGCGGCAATGAGCAGTTCTTC.

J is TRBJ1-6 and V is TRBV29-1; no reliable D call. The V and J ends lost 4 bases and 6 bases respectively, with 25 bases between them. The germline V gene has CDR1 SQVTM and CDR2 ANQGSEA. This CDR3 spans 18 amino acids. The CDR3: CSVGKYPGRPKTNSPLHF. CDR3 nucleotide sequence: TGCAGCGTTGGAAAATACCCGGGTCGACCAAAAACTAATTCACCCCTCCACTTT.

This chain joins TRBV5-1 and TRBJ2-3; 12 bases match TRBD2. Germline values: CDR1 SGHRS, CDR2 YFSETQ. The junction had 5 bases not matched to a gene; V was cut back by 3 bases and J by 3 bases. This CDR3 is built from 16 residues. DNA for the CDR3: TGCGCCAGCAGCTGGGTACTAGCGGGGGGAACAGATACGCAGTATTTT. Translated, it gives CASSWVLAGGTDTQYF. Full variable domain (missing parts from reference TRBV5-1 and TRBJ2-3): KAGVTQTPRYLIKTRGQQVTLSCSPISGHRSVSWYQQTPGQGLQFLFEYFSETQRNKGNFPGRFSGRQFSNSRSEMNVSTLELGDSALYLCASSWVLAGGTDTQYFGPGTRLTVL.